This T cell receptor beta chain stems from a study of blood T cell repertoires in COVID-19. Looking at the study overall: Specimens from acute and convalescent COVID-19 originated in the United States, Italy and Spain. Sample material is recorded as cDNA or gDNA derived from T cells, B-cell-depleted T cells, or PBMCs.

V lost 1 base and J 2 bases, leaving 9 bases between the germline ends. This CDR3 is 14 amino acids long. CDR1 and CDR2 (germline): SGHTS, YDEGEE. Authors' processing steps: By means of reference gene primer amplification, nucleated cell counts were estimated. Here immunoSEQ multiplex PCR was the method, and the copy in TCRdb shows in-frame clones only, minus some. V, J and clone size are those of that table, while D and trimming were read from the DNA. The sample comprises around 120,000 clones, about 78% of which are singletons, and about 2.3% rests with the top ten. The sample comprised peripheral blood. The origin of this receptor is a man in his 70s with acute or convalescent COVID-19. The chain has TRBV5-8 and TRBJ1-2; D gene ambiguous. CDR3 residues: CASSLHRTNYGYTF. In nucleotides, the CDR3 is TGTGCCAGCAGCTTGCACAGAACAAACTATGGCTACACCTTC.